The 2 T cell receptor beta chains below were found in one sample sequenced in a study of tumor and adjacent non-tumor tissue in lung cancer. TCRbeta libraries were built with three rounds of nested PCR, modified from ARM-PCR. TCRdb re-derived calls from the multiplex PCR reads in MiXCR, one entry per CDR3 protein. The table lists just over 200,000 distinct CDR3 sequences, 71% of them singletons. RNA was extracted from bulk tissue without any cell sorting. What was sequenced was lung tumor tissue. These TCRs come from a man aged 60 to 75 with non-small cell lung cancer.

The chain is built from TRBV12-3 or TRBV12-4 and TRBJ1-1; unclear D gene. The CDR3 totals 12 residues. Trimming took 3 bases from V and 10 from J, leaving 12 bases between them. The CDR3 DNA reads as TGTGCCAGCAGTTTCGGTCGGGGTGCAGCTTTCTTT. Amino acids: CASSFGRGAAFF.

The rearrangement links TRBV4-2 to TRBJ2-2, with D possibly being TRBD1 (5 bases). CDR3 length equals 15 residues. V lost 0 bases and J lost 3, with 8 bases in between. Per germline, CDR1 LGHNA and CDR2 YNFKEQ. For the CDR3, the DNA is TGTGCCAGCAGCCAAGAGACAGTGGACACCGGGGAGCTGTTTTTT. This codes for CASSQETVDTGELFF.